This note documents a single T cell receptor (beta chain) sequence. Its antigen is unidentified. This sample was included in a study of siplizumab effects on memory and regulatory T cells. Notes on the study in general: The average Treg-derived proportion among mappable alloreactive CD4+ clones was 55% to 80% with siplizumab versus more than 25% in controls. Some alloreactive sequences were traceable to unstimulated CD4+ memory cells, and siplizumab significantly reduced them. There appeared to be greater diversity in naive T cells than in memory cells, and naive T cells seemed major contributors to the alloresponse.

J lost 5 bases, V lost 1 base, and 16 bases had no gene match. Germline-derived CDR1 and CDR2 are SGHRS and YFSETQ. The CDR3 extends over 18 amino acids. Assays covered some 98,000 TCR templates per sample. Only in-frame clones appear in the TCRdb table, and some are missing; sequencing was by immunoSEQ multiplex PCR. Counted here are about 100,000 clones, about 93% occurring once; the ten biggest clones make up roughly 0.62%. The sample taken for sequencing was Tregs sorted from blood. This TCR was recovered from a human donor in good health. The chain has TRBV5-1 and TRBJ2-3; 7 nucleotides align to TRBD2. CDR3 sequence: CASSLRGYYPGRRDTQYF. In DNA form, the CDR3 reads TGCGCCAGCAGCTTGAGGGGATATTACCCCGGGAGGAGAGATACGCAGTATTTT.